The present entry profiles one T cell receptor beta chain with its context. The CDR3 consists of 12 residues. With 6 bases removed from V and 7 bases from J, the gap between germline ends came to 9 bases. The germline V gene encodes CDR1 LNHDA and CDR2 SQIVND (reference sequence). The source of the sample is a study of T cell clones after liver transplantation. Across the study: Without induction therapy, subjects received standard immunosuppression until 12-24 months post-transplant. At least one year of complete immunosuppression withdrawal without enzymes over twice normal defined tolerance.

Assay used: immunoSEQ multiplex PCR; TCRdb lists only in-frame clones, some missing. Of fewer than 85,000 clones in the sample, roughly 85% were seen once. V usage is TRBV19 and J usage is TRBJ1-4; D not certain. This receptor was obtained from a human patient who received a liver transplant. The T cells may come from the graft donor. The material was CD4+ T cells from blood, obtained at the 22-month timepoint. The CDR3 spells CASSRWGEKLFF. CDR3 bases: TGTGCCAGTAGCAGGTGGGGTGAAAAACTGTTTTTT.